The 6 T cell receptor beta chains listed next were all sequenced from one sample in a study of blood T cell repertoires in COVID-19. Here immunoSEQ multiplex PCR was the method, and the copy in TCRdb shows in-frame clones only, minus some. The sample includes 53,000 or so clones, over 85% of them seen just once. The sequenced material came from peripheral blood. Receptors originate from a man older than 75 with acute or convalescent COVID-19.

This chain uses TRBV12-3 or TRBV12-4 with TRBJ1-2, with no clear D. The ends were cut back, 4 bases at V and 5 bases at J, with 8 bases in the middle. The CDR3 has 12 residues. This CDR3 is CASSSKSYGYTF. CDR3 bases: TGTGCCAGCAGTTCCAAATCATATGGCTACACCTTC.

This clone was seen once. The chain employs TRBV6-5 and TRBJ1-4; a weak D match, TRBD1 (6 bases). Germline V gene lookup returns CDR1 MNHEY and CDR2 SVGAGI. The CDR3 covers 15 residues. The V end was cut by 8 bases, the J end by 6 bases, with 19 bases between. CDR3 nucleotide sequence: TGTGCCAGCTCCTGGGTAAATTCAGGGGATGAAAAACTGTTTTTT. Protein sequence: CASSWVNSGDEKLFF.

The CDR3 DNA follows: TGTGCCAGCAGTGATCGTTTCACAGGGGTCGGCTACACCTTC. Protein sequence: CASSDRFTGVGYTF. The rearrangement joins TRBV25-1 to TRBJ1-2, with 7 bases aligning to TRBD1. V lost 3 bases, J lost 8 bases, and 9 bases stayed unmatched. The V gene's germline CDR1 is MGHDK and CDR2 SYGVNS. The CDR3 is 14 residues long.

The rearrangement uses TRBV3-1 (or the pseudogene TRBV3-2) and TRBJ1-2; D perhaps matches TRBD1 (5 bases). Trimming took 0 bases from V and 6 from J, leaving 17 bases between them. Germline CDR1 and CDR2: LGHDT and YNNKEL (reference sequence). The CDR3 is made up of 16 amino acids. This CDR3 reads CASSQELYSGLNGYTF. CDR3 nucleotides: TGTGCCAGCAGCCAAGAACTTTACTCAGGGTTGAATGGCTACACCTTC.

The genes are TRBV27 and TRBJ2-1; D perhaps matches TRBD2 (6 bases). V lost 2 bases, J lost 4 bases, and 15 bases lay in between. The CDR3 runs 16 residues. Germline assignment: CDR1 MNHEY and CDR2 SMNVEV (reference sequence). CDR3: CASSLTGRGGYNEQFF. Here the CDR3 DNA reads TGTGCCAGCAGTTTAACCGGACGGGGAGGTTACAATGAGCAGTTCTTC.

This chain connects TRBV27 to TRBJ1-2, with 7 bases identical to TRBD1. V trimming: 5 bases; J trimming: 7 bases; junction bases outside the gene matches: 13. The germline gives CDR1 MNHEY, CDR2 SMNVEV (reference sequence). The CDR3 is 15 amino acids. The CDR3 region is CASSPRGGRVGGYTF. The CDR3 coding sequence is TGTGCCAGCAGTCCCCGAGGGGGCAGGGTTGGTGGCTACACCTTC.